The T cell receptor beta chain described here comes from a study of T cell responses to AZD1222 COVID-19 vaccine. For the study at large: Second doses were pooled across both intervals (about 4 or about 12 weeks). Study observations and caveats: Donor demographics were predominantly white British with a female majority; clonal diversity may be underestimated. Seropositivity was recorded at baseline in only a handful of AZD1222 recipients. Once two AZD1222 doses were given, Spike-specific TCR breadth and depth went up.

Using immunoSEQ multiplex PCR, the repertoire was profiled, and TCRdb retains in-frame clones only, with some absent. Of some 150,000 clones listed, roughly 90% are singletons. Concerning this clone itself: Its antigen is still unknown.

The starting material was peripheral blood, obtained on day 0 of AZD1222 vaccination. The origin of this receptor is an adult in good health.

The DNA for the CDR3 is TGTGCCAGCAGTGATGGGACAGGGACGTATAACTATGGCTACACCTTC. It translates to CASSDGTGTYNYGYTF. The chain uses TRBV27 and TRBJ1-2; TRBD1 aligns across 9 bases. Unmatched junction bases numbered 8, after V lost 5 bases and J lost 1 base. This CDR3 is built from 16 residues. Germline V gives CDR1 MNHEY, CDR2 SMNVEV (reference sequence).